This passage covers 18 T cell receptor beta chains from one sample sequenced in a study of CD8+CD57+ T cells in acquired aplastic anemia. For CDR3 and TCR beta VDJ profiling, genomic DNA was the template used. TCRdb called the reads again in MiXCR, with one record for every CDR3 protein. The sample comprises about 130,000 distinct CDR3 sequences, around 50% of which are singletons, and 2% to 3% rests with the top ten. Sequenced material: sorted CD4+, CD8+, or CD8+CD57+ T cells (not recorded which) from PBMCs. The receptors here all came from a human donor in good health, serving as a control.

This clonotype occurred once. This chain joins TRBV11-2 and TRBJ2-3, with 7 bases identical to TRBD2. This CDR3 contains 16 residues. The germline gives CDR1 SGHAT, CDR2 FQNNGV. The V segment lost 5 bases and the J segment 0 bases; nucleotides outside the gene matches: 8. CDR3 in amino acids: CASSAASGLSTDTQYF. In nucleotides, the CDR3 is TGTGCCAGCAGCGCGGCTAGCGGTCTGAGCACAGATACGCAGTATTTT.

The rearrangement joins TRBV2 to TRBJ1-5; a possible D gene is TRBD1 (5 bases). This CDR3 region has 13 residues. In germline, CDR1 is SNHLY, CDR2 FYNNEI. Trimming removed 4 bases at V and 7 bases at J, with 11 bases between. The CDR3 sequence is CASSGQNDQPQHF. The CDR3 DNA follows: TGTGCCAGCAGTGGACAGAACGACCAGCCCCAGCATTTT.

At least ten counts were recorded for this clonotype. This sequence joins TRBV20-1 and TRBJ1-2, with D maybe TRBD1 (6 bases). The CDR3 has 12 amino acids. The germline gives CDR1 DFQATT, CDR2 SNEGSKA (reference sequence). V lost 6 bases to trimming and J lost 5 bases, with 13 bases between them. CDR3 amino acids: CSAGQEVYGYTF. The CDR3 nucleotides are TGCAGTGCGGGACAAGAGGTTTATGGCTACACCTTC.

The J gene is TRBJ2-5, the V gene TRBV29-1; either TRBD1 or TRBD2 may fit D (5 bases each). V shed 4 bases and J shed 5 bases, with 8 bases lying between them. This CDR3 spans 11 amino acids. Germline V gives CDR1 SQVTM, CDR2 ANQGSEA. The CDR3 DNA sequence: TGCAGCGTTGTAGGGACCGAGACCCAGTACTTC. Its translation is CSVVGTETQYF.

In the case of this clonotype: One junction end does not reproduce the germline sequence, and a read error may be involved. The rearrangement joins TRBV6-5 to TRBJ2-7; tentative D call: TRBD1 (7 bases). Germline-derived CDR1 and CDR2 are MNHEY and SVGAGI. The CDR3 has 15 residues. Here the CDR3 reads CARSCPGDSSYEQYF. For the CDR3, the DNA is TGTGCCCGCAGTTGCCCGGGGGACAGTTCCTACGAGCAGTACTTC.

This clonotype has just one count. The chain recombines TRBV29-1 with TRBJ1-3; TRBD1 agrees at 9 bases. The junction had 3 bases not matched to a gene; V was cut back by 6 bases and J by 6 bases. CDR1 is SQVTM and CDR2 is ANQGSEA in the germline V gene. The CDR3 extends over 12 amino acids. The CDR3 is CSVWTGVNTIYF. As DNA, the CDR3 is TGCAGCGTCTGGACAGGGGTAAACACCATATATTTT.

This rearrangement joins TRBV19 to TRBJ2-7; 10 bases match TRBD1. The CDR3 covers 15 residues. V gave up 1 base and J gave up 2 bases; unmatched junction bases: 2. Per germline, CDR1 LNHDA and CDR2 SQIVND (reference sequence). The CDR3: CASSIVGQGTYEQYF. The CDR3 DNA reads as TGTGCCAGTAGTATAGTGGGACAGGGGACCTACGAGCAGTACTTC.

This clonotype was detected ten times or more. V is TRBV5-1 and J is TRBJ2-6; D gene unclear. Germline values: CDR1 SGHRS, CDR2 YFSETQ. This CDR3 spans 12 amino acids. The V gene lost 4 bases and the J gene lost 3 bases, with 2 bases spanning the gap. The CDR3 DNA reads as TGCGCCAGCAGCGGTGGGGCCAACGTCCTGACTTTC. This encodes CASSGGANVLTF.

V is TRBV25-1 and J is TRBJ1-5; D is unclear. V shed 4 bases and J shed 2 bases, with 12 bases lying between them. Germline CDR1 MGHDK, CDR2 SYGVNS. The CDR3 consists of 15 residues. Here the CDR3 DNA reads TGTGCCAGCAGTGCATCAGGCAGAGGCAATCAGCCCCAGCATTTT. This gives the protein CASSASGRGNQPQHF.

This chain connects TRBV25-1 to TRBJ1-1; no firm D call. Trimming took off 8 bases at V and 1 base at J, with 11 bases between the two ends. The germline CDR1 and CDR2 sequences are MGHDK and SYGVNS. This CDR3 spans 13 amino acids. CDR3 nucleotide sequence: TGTGCCAGCCTGTCTCGGGAGAACACTGAAGCTTTCTTT. This codes for CASLSRENTEAFF.

The table lists this clonotype with a few counts. The rearrangement links TRBV30 to TRBJ1-1, with 8 nucleotides matching TRBD1. This CDR3 is built from 14 residues. The V segment lost 2 bases and the J segment 1 base; nucleotides outside the gene matches: 3. Germline loops: CDR1 GTSNPN, CDR2 SVGIG (reference sequence). The CDR3 coding sequence is TGTGCCTGGAGTCGGGGGACAGGGAACACTGAAGCTTTCTTT. Its protein is CAWSRGTGNTEAFF.

CDR3 region: CAIGVYPGDRAGYTF. Here the CDR3 DNA reads TGTGCCATAGGGGTTTACCCTGGGGACAGGGCTGGCTACACCTTC. This chain links TRBV10-3 with TRBJ1-2, with TRBD1 identical over 9 bases. Per germline, CDR1 ENHRY and CDR2 SYGVKD. The CDR3 length is 15 residues. Trimming removed 9 bases from V and 7 bases from J; junction bases left unmatched: 15.

There are a few counts of this clonotype. The chain joins TRBV20-1 to TRBJ2-7; 12 bases fit TRBD1. Germline CDR1 reads DFQATT; CDR2 reads SNEGSKA (reference sequence). The CDR3 covers 14 residues. V lost 5 bases, J lost 7 bases, and 9 bases stayed unmatched. The CDR3 here is CSAPPGQGAEEQYF. The CDR3, as DNA: TGCAGTGCTCCACCGGGACAGGGGGCCGAGGAGCAGTACTTC.

A few counts support this clonotype. This chain joins TRBV6-2 or TRBV6-3 and TRBJ1-2; 7 nucleotides line up with TRBD1. The CDR3 totals 17 residues. The ends lost 0 bases at V and 5 bases at J; junction bases unmatched: 12. The germline CDR1 and CDR2 sequences are MNHEY and SVGEGT. The CDR3 DNA sequence: TGTGCCAGCAGTTACTCGGGGGCGAGACAGGGTTTGTATGGCTACACCTTC. Residues: CASSYSGARQGLYGYTF.

The chain combines TRBV7-9 with TRBJ2-2, with D perhaps given as TRBD1 or TRBD2 (5 bases each). This CDR3 has 15 amino acids. Germline V lookup: CDR1 SEHNR, CDR2 FQNEAQ (reference sequence). The ends were cut back, 4 bases at V and 1 base at J, with 10 bases in the middle. The CDR3 loop reads CASSSGRLNTGELFF. CDR3 nucleotide sequence: TGTGCCAGCAGCTCGGGACGGTTGAACACCGGGGAGCTGTTTTTT.

About this clonotype: The junction does not match germline at one end; this may be a read error. This chain joins TRBV2 and TRBJ1-4, with TRBD1 matching 8 bases. Germline V gives CDR1 SNHLY, CDR2 FYNNEI. The CDR3 covers 14 residues. CDR3 sequence reads: CVSSPGGNSEKLFF. The CDR3 DNA is TGTGTCAGCAGTCCAGGGGGCAATTCGGAAAAACTGTTTTTT.

The chain joins TRBV20-1 to TRBJ2-1; perhaps D is TRBD1 or TRBD2 (5 bases each). Trimming took 2 bases from V and 10 from J, leaving 18 bases between them. From germline, CDR1 is DFQATT and CDR2 SNEGSKA (reference sequence). CDR3 size: 14 residues. The CDR3 here is CSARQGAREREQFF. The CDR3 DNA is TGCAGTGCTAGACAGGGAGCAAGGGAAAGGGAGCAGTTCTTC.

The chain is built from TRBV19 and TRBJ1-3; D might be TRBD1 (6 bases). Germline V gene sequence: CDR1 LNHDA, CDR2 SQIVND (reference sequence). The V and J ends lost 6 bases and 2 bases respectively, with 11 bases between them. The CDR3 spans 14 residues. In DNA, the CDR3 is TGTGCCAGTAGCACAGGGAGAGCTGGAAACACCATATATTTT. This encodes CASSTGRAGNTIYF. Together with reference TRBV19 and TRBJ1-3, the CDR3 gives the full variable domain: DGGITQSPKYLFRKEGQNVTLSCEQNLNHDAMYWYRQDPGQGLRLIYYSQIVNDFQKGDIAEGYSVSREKKESFPLTVTSAQKNPTAFYLCASSTGRAGNTIYFGEGSWLTVV.